This TCR beta chain was sequenced during a study of neurological immune-mediated disorders. This CDR3 has 15 residues. Germline CDR1 reads SNHLY; CDR2 reads FYNNEI. V lost 6 bases to trimming and J lost 3 bases, with 14 bases between them. This clonotype has a count of ten or more. Its antigen is as yet unknown. Study-wide points: TCR-beta repertoires seemed private in all groups, with no expanded CDR3 amino acid sequences shared.

The cDNA was synthesized by 5'RACE incorporating 10-nucleotide random UMIs. In TCRdb, the 5' RACE reads were re-called with MiXCR into one record per CDR3 protein. The sample has 20,000 or so distinct CDR3 sequences; under 15% are singletons. V and J are TRBV2 and TRBJ1-4, with D possibly being TRBD1 (6 bases). The sample comprised PBMCs. The clonotype was recovered from a middle-aged woman with HTLV-1-associated myelopathy (HAM/TSP). CDR3 in DNA: TGTGCCAGCAGGATAACAGGGTCGGCTAATGAAAAACTGTTTTTT. The encoded protein is CASRITGSANEKLFF. The full variable domain, rest sourced from reference TRBV2 and TRBJ1-4, is EPEVTQTPSHQVTQMGQEVILRCVPISNHLYFYWYRQILGQKVEFLVSFYNNEISEKSEIFDDQFSVERPDGSNFTLKIRSTKLEDSAMYFCASRITGSANEKLFFGSGTQLSVL.